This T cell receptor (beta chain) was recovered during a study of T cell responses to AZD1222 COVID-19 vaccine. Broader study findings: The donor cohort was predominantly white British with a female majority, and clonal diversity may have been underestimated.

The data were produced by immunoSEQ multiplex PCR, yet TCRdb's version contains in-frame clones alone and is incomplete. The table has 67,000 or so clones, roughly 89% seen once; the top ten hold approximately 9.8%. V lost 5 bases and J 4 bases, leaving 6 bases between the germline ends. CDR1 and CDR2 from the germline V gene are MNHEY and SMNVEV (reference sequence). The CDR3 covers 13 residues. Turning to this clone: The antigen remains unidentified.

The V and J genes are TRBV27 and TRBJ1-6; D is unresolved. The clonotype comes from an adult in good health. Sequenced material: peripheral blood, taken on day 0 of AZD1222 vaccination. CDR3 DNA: TGTGCCAGCAGTGCCCATTATAATTCACCCCTCCACTTT. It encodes CASSAHYNSPLHF.